This TCR beta chain came from a study of blood T cell repertoires in COVID-19. Overall study context: Sources were T cells, B-cell-depleted T cells, or PBMCs; the material itself was cDNA or gDNA.

Germline CDR1 reads SSHAT; CDR2 reads FNYEAQ (reference sequence). The ends lost 6 bases at V and 1 base at J; junction bases unmatched: 2. CDR3 size: 14 residues. The table came from immunoSEQ multiplex PCR; TCRdb's copy has only in-frame clones and leaves some out. Of nearly 95,000 clones in the sample, 80% to 90% were seen once. The specimen sequenced was peripheral blood. The chain couples TRBV7-7 to TRBJ2-5; TRBD2 matches at 10 bases. The clonotype originates from a human donor with acute or convalescent COVID-19. The donor label of this sample is uncertain. Here the CDR3 reads CASSLAGVQETQYF. The CDR3 DNA follows: TGTGCCAGCAGTCTAGCGGGGGTCCAAGAGACCCAGTACTTC.